This T cell receptor (beta chain) was observed in a study of vaccination effects on CD4 cells after COVID-19. Antigen-specific CD4+ T cell clonotypes were called by their expansion after viral peptide-pool culture in ViraFEST. Culture proceeded for approximately 10 days, and CD4+ T cells were then isolated. Convalescent patients had PCR-confirmed SARS-CoV-2 infection between March and December 2020. Comments on this clone: The antigen is not known.

General study findings and limits: Late post-vaccination, clones induced by infection and those induced by vaccine underwent marked clonal contraction.

TCRdb keeps only in-frame clones here, not all; method: immunoSEQ multiplex PCR. Counted here are 42,000 or so clones, approximately 70% occurring once; the ten biggest clones make up about 31%. The clonotype comes from a human donor who had a prior SARS-CoV-2 infection. Material: CD4+ T cells from PBMCs cultured with a peptide pool, obtained before COVID-19 vaccination.

DNA of the CDR3: TGTGCCAGCAGCTTCGGAGCGGGAGCTACCTACGAGCAGTACTTC. Translation gives CASSFGAGATYEQYF. The chain recombines TRBV7-9 with TRBJ2-7; TRBD2 agrees at 8 bases. This CDR3 spans 15 amino acids. With V trimmed by 3 bases and J by 2 bases, 6 bases remained unmatched. Germline-derived CDR1 and CDR2 are SEHNR and FQNEAQ (reference sequence).